What follows are 27 T cell receptor beta chains derived from one specimen sequenced in a study of shared clonotypes between healthy human individuals. The method was immunoSEQ multiplex PCR; TCRdb's version includes in-frame clones alone and lacks a portion of them. The sample has roughly 660,000 clones, about nine tenths seen once. Material: memory CD8+ T cells from PBMCs. Indicated subset: CD45RO+ cells pooled with CCR7-negative TemRA cells. The origin of the receptors is a man between 18 and 35 years old in good health. Some clones in this sample may be carry-over from other donors' samples.

V gene TRBV7-9 combines with J gene TRBJ2-1; TRBD2 matches at 7 bases. V shed 5 bases, J shed 3 bases, and the junction held 10 bases outside the gene matches. CDR1 and CDR2 from the germline V gene are SEHNR and FQNEAQ (reference sequence). The CDR3 totals 16 residues. The CDR3 DNA is TGTGCCAGCAGCCCTGCTAGCGGTGCTAACTACAATGAGCAGTTCTTC. Protein sequence: CASSPASGANYNEQFF.

This clone has more than one count but fewer than ten. A junction end diverges from the germline sequence, so it may reflect a read error. This rearrangement joins TRBV7-9 to TRBJ1-3; no reliable D call. The CDR3 covers 12 residues. Germline loops: CDR1 SEHNR, CDR2 FQNEAQ (reference sequence). Here the CDR3 reads CASSLDLQLAHF. The CDR3 nucleotides are TGTGCCAGCAGCTTAGATTTACAGCTCGCGCATTTT. The whole variable domain, remainder taken from reference TRBV7-9 and TRBJ1-3, is DTGVSQNPRHKITKRGQNVTFRCDPISEHNRLYWYRQTLGQGPEFLTYFQNEAQLEKSRLLSDRFSAERPKGSFSTLEIQRTEQGDSAMYLCASSLDLQLAHFGEGSWLTVV.

This chain connects TRBV27 to TRBJ2-1; D could derive from TRBD1 or TRBD2 (6 bases each). In germline, CDR1 is MNHEY, CDR2 SMNVEV (reference sequence). This CDR3 region has 13 residues. Trimming shortened V by 8 bases and J by 6 bases, and 14 bases separated the two germline ends. CDR3 region: CASEGDSPNEQFF. For the CDR3, the DNA is TGTGCCAGCGAGGGGGACTCACCCAATGAGCAGTTCTTC.

The chain recombines TRBV10-3 with TRBJ2-1, with a possible D match to TRBD1 (6 bases). The germline gives CDR1 ENHRY, CDR2 SYGVKD. CDR3 length: 15 residues. Trimming pared 2 bases from V and 3 bases from J, leaving 11 bases between. The CDR3 DNA is TGTGCCATCAGTGAGGGGACACTATACTACAATGAGCAGTTCTTC. It encodes CAISEGTLYYNEQFF.

The chain has TRBV4-1 and TRBJ2-6; D not certain. V shed 1 base and J shed 0 bases, with 7 bases lying between them. Germline assignment: CDR1 MGHRA and CDR2 YSYEKL. This CDR3 is built from 16 residues. Written as DNA, the CDR3 is TGCGCCAGCAGCCAAGTACGCGGCTCTGGGGCCAACGTCCTGACTTTC. Translated, it gives CASSQVRGSGANVLTF.

The chain employs TRBV9 and TRBJ2-7; D not resolved. With 0 bases removed from V and 0 bases from J, the gap between germline ends came to 13 bases. The germline V gene has CDR1 SGDLS and CDR2 YYNGEE. The CDR3 is 16 residues long. CDR3 protein: CASSVVRGNYSYEQYF. CDR3 DNA: TGTGCCAGCAGCGTAGTCCGCGGAAATTACTCCTACGAGCAGTACTTC.

The chain is built from TRBV19 and TRBJ2-7, with 10 bases fitting TRBD2. The germline gives CDR1 LNHDA, CDR2 SQIVND (reference sequence). J was trimmed by 2 bases and V by 5 bases; bases with no gene match: 3. CDR3 size: 14 residues. The CDR3: CASSLAGVPYEQYF. The CDR3 DNA reads TGTGCCAGTAGTCTAGCGGGAGTCCCCTACGAGCAGTACTTC.

The chain joins TRBV9 to TRBJ1-1; D is possibly TRBD1 (6 bases). This CDR3 is built from 16 residues. Between the trimmed V and J ends, which lost 1 base and 1 base, there was a span of 14 bases. CDR1 SGDLS and CDR2 YYNGEE come from the germline V gene. CDR3 residues: CASSVIRGRGNTEAFF. CDR3 in DNA: TGTGCCAGCAGCGTAATCAGGGGAAGGGGGAACACTGAAGCTTTCTTT.

The chain uses TRBV27 and TRBJ2-3; TRBD1 matches 10 bases. Per the germline V gene, CDR1 is MNHEY and CDR2 is SMNVEV (reference sequence). The J segment lost 3 bases and the V segment lost 5 bases, leaving 5 bases of the junction unmatched. The CDR3 has 15 residues. The CDR3 nucleotides are TGTGCCAGCAGTCCCCGACAGGGGGCGACAGATACGCAGTATTTT. It encodes CASSPRQGATDTQYF.

This clone was counted a single time. The chain combines TRBV29-1 with TRBJ1-3, with 9 bases that match TRBD1. The CDR3 is 14 amino acids. Germline lookup yields CDR1 SQVTM and CDR2 ANQGSEA. V was clipped by 6 bases and J by 4 bases; unmatched bases: 7. CDR3 sequence (DNA): TGCAGCGTCGGATCCGGGACAGGGGGAAACACCATATATTTT. Translation gives CSVGSGTGGNTIYF.

This sequence joins TRBV28 and TRBJ1-1, with D possibly TRBD1 on 5 matching bases. The CDR3 has 12 amino acids. Germline CDR1 MDHEN, CDR2 SYDVKM. Between the trimmed V and J ends, which lost 3 bases and 9 bases, there was a span of 11 bases. The CDR3 bases are TGTGCCAGCAGTTTTCGCAGGGCTAAAGCTTTCTTT. Translated: CASSFRRAKAFF.

This clone was seen more than once but under ten times. The genes are TRBV10-3 and TRBJ1-5; D is possibly TRBD1 (5 bases). The germline V gene has CDR1 ENHRY and CDR2 SYGVKD. Trimming left V 6 bases short and J 0 bases short, with 12 bases between. The CDR3 runs 15 residues. CDR3 loop: CAIREGPYSNQPQHF. In DNA form, the CDR3 reads TGTGCCATCAGGGAGGGACCGTATAGCAATCAGCCCCAGCATTTT.

The J gene is TRBJ2-7, the V gene TRBV28; the D is unclear. Germline V gives CDR1 MDHEN, CDR2 SYDVKM. The CDR3 contains 14 residues. V was clipped by 5 bases and J by 4 bases, with 15 bases between them. The CDR3, as DNA: TGTGCCAGCAGTCCCGACCTAGTGAGGTACGAGCAGTACTTC. It codes for CASSPDLVRYEQYF. Full variable domain (outside the CDR3, taken from reference TRBV28 and TRBJ2-7): DVKVTQSSRYLVKRTGEKVFLECVQDMDHENMFWYRQDPGLGLRLIYFSYDVKMKEKGDIPEGYSVSREKKERFSLILESASTNQTSMYLCASSPDLVRYEQYFGPGTRLTVT.

This clone came up once. This rearrangement joins TRBV20-1 to TRBJ2-1; D gene ambiguous. Germline V CDR1 and CDR2: DFQATT, SNEGSKA (reference sequence). The CDR3 length is 11 residues. V dropped 0 bases and J dropped 9 bases, with 6 bases sitting between them. The CDR3: CSARDSPEQFF. CDR3 coding DNA: TGCAGTGCTAGAGATTCCCCTGAGCAGTTCTTC.

The chain joins TRBV6-1 to TRBJ2-3; D gene unclear. The CDR3 totals 13 residues. V gave up 0 bases and J gave up 7 bases, with 8 bases separating them. Germline loops: CDR1 MNHNS, CDR2 SASEGT. The CDR3 DNA reads as TGTGCCAGCAGTGAAGCGCGGCCTAATACGCAGTATTTT. This encodes CASSEARPNTQYF.

The chain links TRBV28 to TRBJ1-5, with D uncertain. V lost 2 bases and J 0 bases, leaving 20 bases between the germline ends. CDR3 length: 19 amino acids. From germline, CDR1 is MDHEN and CDR2 SYDVKM. CDR3 loop: CASSLPVGDIFLSNQPQHF. The CDR3 DNA follows: TGTGCCAGCAGTTTACCAGTAGGTGACATTTTCCTTAGCAATCAGCCCCAGCATTTT.

The chain recombines TRBV6-5 with TRBJ2-7; D is possibly TRBD1 or TRBD2 (5 bases each). The CDR3 is 12 amino acids. Trimming pared 10 bases from V and 3 bases from J, leaving 13 bases between. Germline CDR1 and CDR2: MNHEY and SVGAGI. CDR3 DNA: TGTGCCACCCGGGACGAAAGCTACGAGCAGTACTTC. It encodes CATRDESYEQYF.

The genes are TRBV4-3 and TRBJ1-2; tentatively, D is TRBD1 (5 bases). V was shortened by 3 bases and J by 0 bases, with 11 bases between the two germline ends. This CDR3 is built from 15 residues. The germline gives CDR1 LGHNA, CDR2 YSLEER. CDR3 region: CASSHRTGSNYGYTF. The CDR3 nucleotides read TGCGCCAGCAGCCATCGTACAGGATCTAACTATGGCTACACCTTC.

V gene TRBV11-3 combines with J gene TRBJ2-1, with 8 positions matching TRBD1. Germline assignment: CDR1 SGHNT and CDR2 YENEEA. The CDR3 runs 15 residues. J lost 8 bases, V lost 8 bases, and 14 bases had no gene match. The CDR3: CASSTRAGGGDEQFF. As DNA, the CDR3 is TGTGCCAGCTCCACCCGGGCAGGGGGCGGTGATGAGCAGTTCTTC.

The chain uses TRBV14 and TRBJ1-2; D is uncertain. The CDR3 totals 15 residues. The ends were cut back, 0 bases at V and 8 bases at J, with 16 bases in the middle. Germline loops: CDR1 SGHDN, CDR2 FVKESK. The CDR3 DNA is TGTGCCAGCAGCCAAGATCGCGGCCCCATGGGGGGCTACACCTTC. Translating it yields CASSQDRGPMGGYTF. The entire variable domain, with the rest obtained from reference TRBV14 and TRBJ1-2, is as follows: EAGVTQFPSHSVIEKGQTVTLRCDPISGHDNLYWYRRVMGKEIKFLLHFVKESKQDESGMPNNRFLAERTGGTYSTLKVQPAELEDSGVYFCASSQDRGPMGGYTFGSGTRLTVV.

This clone occurred once. V gene TRBV19 combines with J gene TRBJ1-1, with TRBD1 matching 9 bases. The CDR3 sequence is 14 residues long. The germline V gene has CDR1 LNHDA and CDR2 SQIVND (reference sequence). V lost 7 bases to trimming and J lost 4 bases; unmatched junction nucleotides: 7. The DNA of the CDR3 is TGTGCCAGTACCTCACAGGGGGCTGGCACTGAAGCTTTCTTT. Translating gives CASTSQGAGTEAFF.

The rearrangement uses TRBV19 and TRBJ2-4; 8 positions match TRBD2. Trimming cost V 6 bases and J 3 bases; bases outside gene matches: 19. CDR3 size: 19 residues. Germline CDR1 and CDR2: LNHDA and SQIVND (reference sequence). DNA for the CDR3: TGTGCCAGTAGCGGGGGGGGCGCAAGAGCGGGAGTGGACAAAAACATTCAGTACTTC. This gives the protein CASSGGGARAGVDKNIQYF. The full variable domain, in which reference TRBV19 and TRBJ2-4 provide the parts outside the CDR3, is DGGITQSPKYLFRKEGQNVTLSCEQNLNHDAMYWYRQDPGQGLRLIYYSQIVNDFQKGDIAEGYSVSREKKESFPLTVTSAQKNPTAFYLCASSGGGARAGVDKNIQYFGAGTRLSVL.

CDR3 sequence (DNA): TGTGCCAGCATCCCAGACAGCTCCTACGAGCAGTACTTC. Translated: CASIPDSSYEQYF. The chain is built from TRBV7-2 and TRBJ2-7, with D possibly being TRBD1 (5 bases). Germline assignment: CDR1 SGHTA and CDR2 FQGNSA. This CDR3 has 13 residues. With 7 bases removed from V and 0 bases from J, the gap between germline ends came to 10 bases.

This clone showed up just once. V usage is TRBV15 and J usage is TRBJ2-7, with TRBD2 as a possible D gene (5 bases). Trimming took off 3 bases at V and 2 bases at J, with 14 bases between the two ends. This CDR3 comprises 15 residues. From germline, CDR1 is LNHNV and CDR2 YYDKDF (reference sequence). CDR3 amino acids: CATSSGLSGPYEQYF. The CDR3 DNA sequence: TGTGCCACCAGCAGCGGATTGAGCGGCCCCTACGAGCAGTACTTC.

The J gene is TRBJ2-5, the V gene TRBV7-9; tentatively, D is TRBD2 (6 bases). The CDR3 is 15 residues long. Germline assignment: CDR1 SEHNR and CDR2 FQNEAQ (reference sequence). The germline V and J ends were trimmed by 5 bases and 3 bases, with 16 bases remaining between them. The CDR3, as DNA: TGTGCCAGCAGCAACCTGGCGGCGGGAAAAGAGACCCAGTACTTC. Protein: CASSNLAAGKETQYF.

The rearrangement joins TRBV7-8 to TRBJ2-2; TRBD2 agrees at 14 bases. V gave up 5 bases and J gave up 5 bases; unmatched junction bases: 7. Germline V gene sequence: CDR1 SGHVS, CDR2 FQNEAQ. This CDR3 contains 17 residues. This CDR3 reads CASSAGLAGDKTGELFF. The DNA of the CDR3 is TGTGCCAGCAGCGCGGGACTAGCGGGAGATAAAACCGGGGAGCTGTTTTTT.

The chain combines TRBV28 with TRBJ2-3; 9 bases align to TRBD2. The V and J ends lost 3 bases and 4 bases, in that order; junction bases with no gene match: 8. From germline, CDR1 is MDHEN and CDR2 SYDVKM. The CDR3 covers 16 residues. The CDR3: CASSFPSGKGSDTQYF. In DNA, the CDR3 is TGTGCCAGCAGTTTCCCTAGCGGGAAAGGTTCAGATACGCAGTATTTT.